The clone carrying this T cell receptor (beta chain) was detected only a few times. What it binds is not known. These data are taken from a study of early T cells in non-severe SARS-CoV-2 infection. Study-wide context: Bulk RNA taken from unsorted whole blood was sequenced, leaving chains unpaired. Study-level findings and limits: The study's VDJdb matching favored anti-spike CD8 responses and missed private and CD4 specificities.

Tagging with unique molecular identifiers was applied to individual cDNA molecules. MiXCR, run by TCRdb on the 5' RACE reads, gives a single entry per CDR3 protein. The data show 40,000 to 50,000 distinct CDR3 sequences, with roughly 7.1% seen just once and roughly 4.7% held by the top ten. Looked up from germline, CDR1 is SGHAT and CDR2 is FQNNGV. J lost 1 base, V lost 8 bases, and 6 bases had no gene match. The CDR3 contains 14 residues. The TCR was taken from an adult who was a healthcare worker with PCR-confirmed SARS-CoV-2 infection or an uninfected control (not recorded which). Specimen: whole blood. This chain joins TRBV11-2 and TRBJ2-5, with 8 bases aligning to TRBD1. This CDR3 is CASHAGTGQETQYF. CDR3 in DNA: TGTGCCAGCCATGCCGGGACAGGCCAAGAGACCCAGTACTTC.